These 23 T cell receptor beta chains were all obtained from the same sample, sequenced in a study of beta chain features in type 1 diabetes. TCRB transcripts that were expressed got sequenced, as all of the isolated RNA had been reverse transcribed. TCRdb keeps only in-frame clones here, not all; method: immunoSEQ multiplex PCR. The sample contains under 150,000 clones, 6.9% of which appear only once. The sequenced sample was central memory CD4+ T cells from blood. The receptors originated from a woman aged 25-40 years in good health.

The chain has TRBV7-2 and TRBJ2-1; the D gene is possibly TRBD2 (5 bases). This CDR3 region has 14 residues. V was pared by 5 bases and J by 8 bases, with 16 bases between. The germline V gene encodes CDR1 SGHTA and CDR2 FQGNSA. The CDR3 DNA follows: TGTGCCAGCAGCGAAGGACTCCCCCCTTATGAGCAGTTCTTC. Its protein is CASSEGLPPYEQFF.

This chain connects TRBV30 to TRBJ1-3; D is uncertain. Trimming stripped 8 bases from V and 0 bases from J, with 14 bases between. This CDR3 has 14 residues. The germline V gene encodes CDR1 GTSNPN and CDR2 SVGIG (reference sequence). The CDR3, as DNA: TGTGCCGCCACTGAGATGTCCTCTGGAAACACCATATATTTT. Protein sequence: CAATEMSSGNTIYF.

The table lists this clone with a few counts. The rearrangement links TRBV5-4 to TRBJ2-3; 9 nucleotides align to TRBD2. Losses at the gene ends were 3 bases for V and 6 bases for J; bases not matched to a gene: 8. Germline CDR1 is SGHNT and CDR2 is YYREEE (reference sequence). The CDR3 loop spans 15 amino acids. CDR3: CASSSSSTSGDTQYF. The CDR3 region has the DNA TGTGCCAGCAGCTCCTCCTCCACTAGCGGGGATACGCAGTATTTT. Variable domain in full (rest from reference TRBV5-4 and TRBJ2-3): ETGVTQSPTHLIKTRGQQVTLRCSSQSGHNTVSWYQQALGQGPQFIFQYYREEENGRGNFPPRFSGLQFPNYSSELNVNALELDDSALYLCASSSSSTSGDTQYFGPGTRLTVL.

The chain is built from TRBV5-6 and TRBJ1-1, with 8 positions matching TRBD1. With V trimmed by 4 bases and J by 1 base, 3 bases remained unmatched. Germline CDR1 reads SGHDT; CDR2 reads YYEEEE. This CDR3 comprises 14 residues. As DNA, the CDR3 is TGTGCCAGCAGCGCAGGGGGCAAGAACACTGAAGCTTTCTTT. Residues: CASSAGGKNTEAFF.

This clone was picked up many times. The chain uses TRBV19 and TRBJ2-3; 8 bases match TRBD2. CDR3 length: 13 residues. Germline trimming cut 6 bases from V and 6 bases from J; bases unmatched to any gene: 5. Germline V gene data show CDR1 as LNHDA and CDR2 as SQIVND (reference sequence). The CDR3 DNA sequence: TGTGCCAGTAGAGGACTAGCAAGCGATACGCAGTATTTT. As protein: CASRGLASDTQYF.

This clone was counted a few times. The same CDR3 can be traced to other DNA sequences in this sample. The CDR3 is CASSLLREINEQFF. The CDR3 DNA reads as TGTGCCAGCAGCTTACTACGGGAAATCAATGAGCAGTTCTTC. This rearrangement joins TRBV7-2 to TRBJ2-1, with D perhaps matching TRBD2 (5 bases). CDR3 length: 14 residues. CDR1 SGHTA and CDR2 FQGNSA come from the germline V gene. V was clipped by 2 bases and J by 6 bases, with 11 bases between them.

V and J are TRBV13 and TRBJ1-5; TRBD1 matches at 12 bases. V shed 5 bases and J 4 bases; nucleotides not matched to a gene: 12. The germline CDR1 and CDR2 sequences are PRHDT and FYEKMQ (reference sequence). The CDR3 length is 18 residues. CDR3 DNA: TGTGCCAGCAGCAACACCGGGACAGGGGGCGGGTGGAATCAGCCCCAGCATTTT. Amino acids: CASSNTGTGGGWNQPQHF.

The chain has TRBV4-2 and TRBJ1-1, with TRBD1 matching over 10 bases. Germline CDR1 and CDR2: LGHNA and YNFKEQ. V lost 4 bases, J lost 0 bases, and 14 bases stayed unmatched. The CDR3 length is 19 residues. For the CDR3, the DNA is TGTGCCAGCAGCCGGGGGTTAGGACAGGGGGGAGGATTGAACACTGAAGCTTTCTTT. This sequence encodes CASSRGLGQGGGLNTEAFF.

Only a few counts were recorded for this clone. The rearrangement joins TRBV2 to TRBJ2-2; D might be TRBD1 (6 bases). The germline CDR1 and CDR2 sequences are SNHLY and FYNNEI. Trimming took 6 bases from V and 0 from J, leaving 14 bases between them. The CDR3 has 16 amino acids. The CDR3 reads CASSPGTPSNTGELFF. Written as DNA, the CDR3 is TGTGCCAGCAGCCCCGGGACACCTTCGAACACCGGGGAGCTGTTTTTT.

This clone was counted only a few times. The V call is TRBV29-1, the J call TRBJ2-7; D unclear. The CDR3 covers 10 residues. Between the trimmed V and J ends, which lost 7 bases and 3 bases, there was a span of 7 bases. Germline CDR1 is SQVTM and CDR2 is ANQGSEA. For the CDR3, the DNA is TGCAGCGCCTTACACTACGAGCAGTACTTC. It codes for CSALHYEQYF.

The sample holds many counts of this clone. The rearrangement uses TRBV30 and TRBJ2-2, with TRBD1 matching over 9 bases. Losses at the gene ends were 5 bases for V and 1 base for J; bases not matched to a gene: 5. This CDR3 has 15 amino acids. CDR1 and CDR2 (germline): GTSNPN, SVGIG (reference sequence). The CDR3 region is CAWWGTGWNTGELFF. The CDR3 nucleotides are TGTGCCTGGTGGGGGACAGGGTGGAACACCGGGGAGCTGTTTTTT.

The chain combines TRBV28 with TRBJ1-5, with a weak D call TRBD1 (5 bases). Germline V gene data show CDR1 as MDHEN and CDR2 as SYDVKM. V was trimmed by 4 bases and J by 3 bases, leaving 16 bases between them. The CDR3 totals 16 residues. The CDR3 is CASSSLGASTNQPQHF. The CDR3 region has the DNA TGTGCCAGCAGTTCCTTAGGGGCCAGTACCAATCAGCCCCAGCATTTT. Supplemented by reference TRBV28 and TRBJ1-5, the full variable domain reads DVKVTQSSRYLVKRTGEKVFLECVQDMDHENMFWYRQDPGLGLRLIYFSYDVKMKEKGDIPEGYSVSREKKERFSLILESASTNQTSMYLCASSSLGASTNQPQHFGDGTRLSIL.

In its sample, this clone was seen a few times. This rearrangement joins TRBV4-3 to TRBJ2-5, with 9 positions matching TRBD1. Unmatched junction bases numbered 6, after V lost 2 bases and J lost 5 bases. From germline, CDR1 is LGHNA and CDR2 YSLEER. This CDR3 contains 15 residues. CDR3 nucleotides: TGCGCCAGCAGCCAACGAACAGGGGGCGCGGAGACCCAGTACTTC. It codes for CASSQRTGGAETQYF.

This clone was found a few times. This chain joins TRBV2 and TRBJ1-5; 10 nucleotides align to TRBD1. V shed 7 bases, J shed 6 bases, and the junction held 9 bases outside the gene matches. The CDR3 loop spans 15 amino acids. The germline V gene encodes CDR1 SNHLY and CDR2 FYNNEI. The CDR3 DNA follows: TGTGCCAGCACTGAGGACAGGGGGTACGCTCAGCCCCAGCATTTT. Protein: CASTEDRGYAQPQHF.

The chain has TRBV28 and TRBJ1-4; D might be TRBD1 (6 bases). Trimming cost V 6 bases and J 3 bases, with 17 bases left between them. CDR1 MDHEN and CDR2 SYDVKM come from the germline V gene. CDR3 length: 16 amino acids. This CDR3 is CASRLPTGKSNEKLFF. CDR3 bases: TGTGCCAGCAGACTCCCCACAGGGAAGTCTAATGAAAAACTGTTTTTT.

V usage is TRBV29-1 and J usage is TRBJ2-7, with 11 nucleotides matching TRBD2. The CDR3 extends over 14 amino acids. Per the germline V gene, CDR1 is SQVTM and CDR2 is ANQGSEA. The V segment lost 3 bases and the J segment 3 bases; nucleotides outside the gene matches: 4. The CDR3 DNA reads as TGCAGCGTTGACTCTGGGACTAGCGGCTACGAGCAGTACTTC. It translates to CSVDSGTSGYEQYF.

This sequence joins TRBV28 and TRBJ2-1; tentatively, D is TRBD1 (6 bases). The V end was cut by 10 bases, the J end by 5 bases, with 12 bases between. There are 12 residues in the CDR3. Germline CDR1 is MDHEN and CDR2 is SYDVKM. The DNA of the CDR3 is TGTGCCACCGGACAGCGAGACAATGAGCAGTTCTTC. Translating gives CATGQRDNEQFF.

This clone was counted between two and nine times. This specimen includes other DNA sequences encoding the same CDR3. The chain couples TRBV4-2 to TRBJ1-4; 7 nucleotides line up with TRBD1. CDR1 and CDR2 from the germline V gene are LGHNA and YNFKEQ. The CDR3 is 16 residues long. J was trimmed by 4 bases and V by 0 bases; bases with no gene match: 5. Written as DNA, the CDR3 is TGTGCCAGCAGCCAAGATCGGGACAGTCTTAATGAAAAACTGTTTTTT. Translating gives CASSQDRDSLNEKLFF.

This clone has just a few counts. The chain has TRBV9 and TRBJ1-1; the match to TRBD1 covers 9 bases. V shed 4 bases and J 5 bases; nucleotides not matched to a gene: 9. The CDR3 contains 15 residues. Germline V CDR1 and CDR2: SGDLS, YYNGEE. The CDR3 loop reads CASSSTGTGYTEAFF. The CDR3 DNA follows: TGTGCCAGCAGCTCCACCGGGACAGGGTATACTGAAGCTTTCTTT.

This clone was seen only a few times. The J gene is TRBJ2-3, the V gene TRBV11-2, with 12 bases lining up with TRBD2. Germline V gives CDR1 SGHAT, CDR2 FQNNGV. V lost 2 bases and J lost 1; bases outside the gene matches: 4. The CDR3 consists of 17 residues. The DNA of the CDR3 is TGTGCCAGCAGCTTACGGCTAGCGGGAGGGGGCACAGATACGCAGTATTTT. Translation: CASSLRLAGGGTDTQYF.

This clone was picked up a small number of times. The CDR3 DNA sequence: TGCGCCAGCAGCCACGACTATAACAATGAGCAGTTCTTC. Protein product: CASSHDYNNEQFF. This chain joins TRBV5-1 and TRBJ2-1, with D maybe TRBD2 (5 bases). This CDR3 has 13 residues. Germline CDR1 reads SGHRS; CDR2 reads YFSETQ. The V gene lost 4 bases and the J gene lost 5 bases, with 10 bases spanning the gap.

This clone showed up just a few times. The chain carries TRBV27 and TRBJ1-1; 7 nucleotides line up with TRBD1. The CDR3 has 14 amino acids. V lost 6 bases, J lost 2 bases, and 6 bases stayed unmatched. Looked up from germline, CDR1 is MNHEY and CDR2 is SMNVEV (reference sequence). The chain's CDR3 is CASRTNRGNTEAFF. CDR3 in DNA: TGTGCCAGCAGGACGAACAGGGGTAACACTGAAGCTTTCTTT.

The rearrangement uses TRBV6-6 and TRBJ1-4; unclear D gene. This CDR3 region has 16 residues. Germline CDR1 and CDR2: MNHNY and SVGAGI (reference sequence). Trimming shortened V by 4 bases and J by 7 bases, and 19 bases separated the two germline ends. DNA for the CDR3: TGTGCCAGCAGTTCCCGTGACTTGACGGGGAGTGAAAAACTGTTTTTT. Amino acids: CASSSRDLTGSEKLFF.